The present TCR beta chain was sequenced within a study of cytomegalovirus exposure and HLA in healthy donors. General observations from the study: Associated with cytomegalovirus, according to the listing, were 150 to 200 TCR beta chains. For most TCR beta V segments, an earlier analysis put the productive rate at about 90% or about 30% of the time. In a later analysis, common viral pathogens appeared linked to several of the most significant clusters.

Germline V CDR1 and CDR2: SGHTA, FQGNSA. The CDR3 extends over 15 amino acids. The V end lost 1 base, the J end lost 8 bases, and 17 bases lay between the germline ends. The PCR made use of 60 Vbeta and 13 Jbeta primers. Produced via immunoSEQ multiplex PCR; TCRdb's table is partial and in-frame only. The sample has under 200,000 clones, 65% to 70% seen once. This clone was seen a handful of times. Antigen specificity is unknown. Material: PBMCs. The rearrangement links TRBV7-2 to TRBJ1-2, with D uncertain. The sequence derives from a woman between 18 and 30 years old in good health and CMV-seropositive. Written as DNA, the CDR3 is TGTGCCAGCAGCTTAGATCTGCTGAGGGCTGGCGGCTACACCTTC. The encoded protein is CASSLDLLRAGGYTF.